The 24 T cell receptor beta chains below were found in one sample sequenced in a study of blood T cell repertoires in COVID-19. Generated by immunoSEQ multiplex PCR, the TCRdb table keeps only in-frame clones and is missing some. Of fewer than 400,000 clones detected, 85% appear once; the ten largest clones hold roughly 3.4%. The sequenced sample consisted of peripheral blood. The receptor source for this set is a woman under 30 with acute or convalescent COVID-19.

The chain uses TRBV5-1 and TRBJ2-7; 7 bases map to TRBD1. V was clipped by 7 bases and J by 7 bases; unmatched bases: 5. Germline CDR1 is SGHRS and CDR2 is YFSETQ. The CDR3 is 11 amino acids. CDR3 loop: CASGQEKEQYF. The CDR3 DNA follows: TGCGCCAGCGGACAGGAAAAAGAGCAGTACTTC.

The chain joins TRBV19 to TRBJ1-6; 7 bases match TRBD1. The length of the CDR3 is 16 residues. Unmatched junction bases numbered 8, after V lost 8 bases and J lost 1 base. Germline values: CDR1 LNHDA, CDR2 SQIVND (reference sequence). CDR3 sequence: CASRRGQNSYNSPLHF. DNA of the CDR3: TGTGCCAGTCGTCGGGGACAGAATTCCTATAATTCACCCCTCCACTTT.

V gene TRBV9 combines with J gene TRBJ2-1, with D perhaps TRBD2 (7 bases). Trimming took 3 bases from V and 2 from J, leaving 18 bases between them. This CDR3 spans 17 amino acids. CDR1 and CDR2 (germline): SGDLS, YYNGEE. The CDR3: CASSGTTGLGAYNEQFF. The CDR3 nucleotides read TGTGCCAGCAGCGGTACGACAGGACTAGGGGCCTACAATGAGCAGTTCTTC. The whole variable domain, remainder taken from reference TRBV9 and TRBJ2-1, is DSGVTQTPKHLITATGQRVTLRCSPRSGDLSVYWYQQSLDQGLQFLIQYYNGEERAKGNILERFSAQQFPDLHSELNLSSLELGDSALYFCASSGTTGLGAYNEQFFGPGTRLTVL.

The rearrangement uses TRBV19 and TRBJ1-2; D uncertain. V lost 10 bases and J 4 bases, leaving 10 bases between the germline ends. CDR1 and CDR2 (germline): LNHDA, SQIVND (reference sequence). CDR3 length: 11 amino acids. This CDR3 is CAIESLYGYTF. In DNA form, the CDR3 reads TGTGCCATTGAGAGTCTCTATGGCTACACCTTC.

The chain's CDR3 is CASSVEGARSPLHF. For the CDR3, the DNA is TGTGCCAGCAGCGTAGAAGGGGCGCGTTCACCCCTCCACTTT. The chain carries TRBV9 and TRBJ1-6; D might be TRBD1 (5 bases). V was clipped by 0 bases and J by 9 bases, with 10 bases between them. The CDR3 is made up of 14 amino acids. Germline loops: CDR1 SGDLS, CDR2 YYNGEE. The full variable domain, rest sourced from reference TRBV9 and TRBJ1-6, is DSGVTQTPKHLITATGQRVTLRCSPRSGDLSVYWYQQSLDQGLQFLIQYYNGEERAKGNILERFSAQQFPDLHSELNLSSLELGDSALYFCASSVEGARSPLHFGNGTRLTVT.

This chain connects TRBV18 to TRBJ2-5, with 10 nucleotides matching TRBD2. CDR3 size: 14 residues. Germline V gene sequence: CDR1 KGHSH, CDR2 LQKENI. V trimming: 2 bases; J trimming: 5 bases; junction bases outside the gene matches: 2. The CDR3 loop is CASSPASGSETQYF. The CDR3, as DNA: TGTGCCAGCTCACCAGCTAGCGGGAGCGAGACCCAGTACTTC.

This clone appeared a few times. The V call is TRBV10-3, the J call TRBJ2-7; 7 bases align to TRBD2. V shed 2 bases, J shed 7 bases, and the junction held 8 bases outside the gene matches. The germline V gene encodes CDR1 ENHRY and CDR2 SYGVKD. CDR3 length: 14 amino acids. CDR3 in DNA: TGTGCCATCAGTGAGCAAAATGGGGGGGAGGAGCAGTACTTC. This encodes CAISEQNGGEEQYF.

The chain carries TRBV11-2 and TRBJ1-3, with D possibly being TRBD1 (5 bases). The V gene's germline CDR1 is SGHAT and CDR2 FQNNGV. Deletions cut 0 bases from V and 7 bases from J, with 13 bases between. The CDR3 extends over 15 amino acids. In nucleotides, the CDR3 is TGTGCCAGCAGCTTAGATCACGAAGGGACTAACACCATATATTTT. The encoded protein is CASSLDHEGTNTIYF.

This chain joins TRBV4-1 and TRBJ2-1; tentatively, D is TRBD1 (5 bases). The V end lost 1 base, the J end lost 7 bases, and 11 bases lay between the germline ends. CDR3 size: 14 residues. In germline, CDR1 is MGHRA, CDR2 YSYEKL. The CDR3 spells CASSQVSTGNEQFF. The CDR3 nucleotides are TGCGCCAGCAGCCAAGTCTCAACAGGAAATGAGCAGTTCTTC.

This chain joins TRBV4-2 and TRBJ1-4; 8 bases fit TRBD1. The germline V gene encodes CDR1 LGHNA and CDR2 YNFKEQ. The V and J ends lost 2 bases and 4 bases, in that order; junction bases with no gene match: 12. This CDR3 has 18 amino acids. The CDR3 reads CASSQTQGATGLNEKLFF. As DNA, the CDR3 is TGTGCCAGCAGCCAAACCCAGGGGGCGACGGGCCTTAATGAAAAACTGTTTTTT.

J is TRBJ1-1 and V is TRBV6-1; 8 nucleotides match TRBD1. The junction had 6 bases not matched to a gene; V was cut back by 3 bases and J by 3 bases. The CDR3 covers 15 residues. Germline values: CDR1 MNHNS, CDR2 SASEGT. The CDR3 DNA reads as TGTGCCAGCAGTGATCGGACAGGGCCCCACACTGAAGCTTTCTTT. The encoded protein is CASSDRTGPHTEAFF.

The rearrangement joins TRBV6-5 to TRBJ1-3; D is undetermined. V was shortened by 6 bases and J by 0 bases, with 9 bases between the two germline ends. This CDR3 has 14 amino acids. Germline V gene lookup returns CDR1 MNHEY and CDR2 SVGAGI. The chain's CDR3 is CASSERHSGNTIYF. The CDR3 DNA is TGTGCCAGCAGCGAGAGACACTCTGGAAACACCATATATTTT.

V gene TRBV4-1 combines with J gene TRBJ1-5; D not certain. CDR1 and CDR2 (germline): MGHRA, YSYEKL. The CDR3 runs to 14 residues. V was cut by 0 bases and J by 6 bases, with 9 bases left in between. In DNA form, the CDR3 reads TGCGCCAGCAGCCAAGAGTACTTCACTCAGCCCCAGCATTTT. Its protein is CASSQEYFTQPQHF.

This chain joins TRBV29-1 and TRBJ2-7; 7 bases match TRBD1. CDR3 length: 11 amino acids. CDR1 and CDR2 from the germline V gene are SQVTM and ANQGSEA. The V and J ends lost 8 bases and 2 bases, in that order; junction bases with no gene match: 3. CDR3 DNA: TGCAGCTTTGGGACAGCCTACGAGCAGTACTTC. Residues: CSFGTAYEQYF.

This sequence joins TRBV10-1 and TRBJ2-7; no definite D call. The V and J ends lost 2 bases and 3 bases respectively, with 17 bases between them. CDR1 WNHNN and CDR2 SYGVQD come from the germline V gene (reference sequence). CDR3 length: 16 residues. CDR3 in DNA: TGCGCCAGCAGTGAGGGGTCCATAACGCGGAGCTACGAGCAGTACTTC. Its protein product is CASSEGSITRSYEQYF.

The rearrangement joins TRBV27 to TRBJ1-3; D may be TRBD1 (5 bases). The CDR3 consists of 18 residues. Germline loops: CDR1 MNHEY, CDR2 SMNVEV (reference sequence). Trimming left V 9 bases short and J 0 bases short, with 24 bases between. The chain's CDR3 is CASRSRFRDFDSGNTIYF. DNA for the CDR3: TGTGCCAGTCGCTCCAGATTCCGGGACTTCGACTCTGGAAACACCATATATTTT.

The chain has TRBV19 and TRBJ2-3, with 9 bases lining up with TRBD2. The CDR3 has 15 amino acids. The V segment lost 8 bases and the J segment 2 bases; nucleotides outside the gene matches: 8. Germline lookup yields CDR1 LNHDA and CDR2 SQIVND (reference sequence). CDR3 protein: CASATGTSYTDTQYF. CDR3 nucleotide sequence: TGTGCCAGTGCGACCGGGACTAGCTACACAGATACGCAGTATTTT.

V gene TRBV21-1 combines with J gene TRBJ2-1; TRBD2 reflects the table's D call only, with no check against the DNA. TRBV21-1 is deemed a pseudogene. The CDR3 loop spans 19 amino acids. Here the CDR3 DNA reads TGTGCCAGCAGCAAAACGAGGCTACTAGCGGGATGCTCCTACAATGAGCAGTTCTTC. Translation: CASSKTRLLAGCSYNEQFF.

The V gene is TRBV3-1 (or the pseudogene TRBV3-2), the J gene TRBJ1-2; the D gene is possibly TRBD1 (6 bases). CDR3 length: 15 amino acids. Germline CDR1 and CDR2: LGHDT and YNNKEL (reference sequence). Deletions cut 4 bases from V and 2 bases from J, with 14 bases between. CDR3 in amino acids: CASSPRDMYNYGYTF. CDR3 DNA: TGTGCCAGCAGCCCCCGGGACATGTACAACTATGGCTACACCTTC.

The chain employs TRBV9 and TRBJ2-1; 8 nucleotides align to TRBD1. Germline V gene sequence: CDR1 SGDLS, CDR2 YYNGEE. V shed 4 bases, J shed 2 bases, and the junction held 8 bases outside the gene matches. CDR3 length: 16 amino acids. The CDR3 coding sequence is TGTGCCAGCAGCCCTACCGACAGGGGCGCCTACAATGAGCAGTTCTTC. This encodes CASSPTDRGAYNEQFF.

The V gene is TRBV19, the J gene TRBJ2-1, with TRBD2 identical over 7 bases. Germline V lookup: CDR1 LNHDA, CDR2 SQIVND (reference sequence). With V trimmed by 6 bases and J by 8 bases, 10 bases remained unmatched. CDR3 length equals 14 residues. CDR3 sequence: CASSLGLGSDEQFF. The CDR3 bases are TGTGCCAGTAGCCTAGGACTAGGTTCGGATGAGCAGTTCTTC.

The CDR3 loop reads CATSRGDSGGANEQFF. CDR3 sequence (DNA): TGTGCCACCAGCAGAGGCGATAGCGGGGGGGCCAATGAGCAGTTCTTC. The chain employs TRBV15 and TRBJ2-1; 11 bases match TRBD2. Germline values: CDR1 LNHNV, CDR2 YYDKDF (reference sequence). V lost 1 base and J lost 6; bases outside the gene matches: 5. The CDR3 sequence is 16 residues long.

This clone was found once. The J gene is TRBJ2-6, the V gene TRBV5-1; 7 nucleotides line up with TRBD1. V trimming: 6 bases; J trimming: 0 bases; junction bases outside the gene matches: 12. The CDR3 is 18 residues long. Germline CDR1 and CDR2: SGHRS and YFSETQ. The CDR3 loop reads CASTAGTALISGANVLTF. As DNA, the CDR3 is TGCGCCAGCACCGCCGGGACAGCTCTTATCTCTGGGGCCAACGTCCTGACTTTC.

V usage is TRBV11-2 and J usage is TRBJ1-5; D ambiguous. Trimming pared 1 base from V and 3 bases from J, leaving 10 bases between. CDR1 and CDR2 from the germline V gene are SGHAT and FQNNGV. The CDR3 extends over 15 amino acids. The CDR3 region has the DNA TGTGCCAGCAGCTTAGGACTGCAACTCAATCAGCCCCAGCATTTT. Residues: CASSLGLQLNQPQHF.